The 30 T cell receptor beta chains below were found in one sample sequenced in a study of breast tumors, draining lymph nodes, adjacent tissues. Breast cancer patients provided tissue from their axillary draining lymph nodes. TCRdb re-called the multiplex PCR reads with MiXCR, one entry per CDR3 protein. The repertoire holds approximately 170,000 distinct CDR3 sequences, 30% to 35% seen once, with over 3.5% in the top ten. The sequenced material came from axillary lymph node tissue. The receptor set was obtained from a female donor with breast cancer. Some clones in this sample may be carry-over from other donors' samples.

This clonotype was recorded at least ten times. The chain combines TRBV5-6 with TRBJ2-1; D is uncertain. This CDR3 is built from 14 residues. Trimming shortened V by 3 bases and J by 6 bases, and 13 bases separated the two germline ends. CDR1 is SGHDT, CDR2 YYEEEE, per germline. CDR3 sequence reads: CASSSSGPLNEQFF. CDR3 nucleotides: TGTGCCAGCAGCTCGAGTGGACCGCTCAATGAGCAGTTCTTC.

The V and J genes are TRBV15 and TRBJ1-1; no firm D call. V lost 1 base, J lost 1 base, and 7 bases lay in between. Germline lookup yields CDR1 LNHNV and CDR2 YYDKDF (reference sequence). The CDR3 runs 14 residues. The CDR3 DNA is TGTGCCACCAGCAGAGTAGTGGGGAACACTGAAGCTTTCTTT. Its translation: CATSRVVGNTEAFF.

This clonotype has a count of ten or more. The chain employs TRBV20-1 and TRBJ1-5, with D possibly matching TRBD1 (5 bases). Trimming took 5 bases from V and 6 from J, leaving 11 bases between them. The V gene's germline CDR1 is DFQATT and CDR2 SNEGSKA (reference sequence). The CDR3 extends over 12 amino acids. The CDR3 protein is CSAQSGGQPQHF. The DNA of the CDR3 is TGCAGTGCTCAATCTGGGGGTCAGCCCCAGCATTTT.

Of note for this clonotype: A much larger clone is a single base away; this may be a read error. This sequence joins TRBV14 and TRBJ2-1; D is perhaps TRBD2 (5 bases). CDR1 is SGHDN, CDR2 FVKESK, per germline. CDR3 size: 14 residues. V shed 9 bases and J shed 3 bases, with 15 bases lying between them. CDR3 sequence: CASSTKGLYNEQFF. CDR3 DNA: TGTGCCAGTAGTACTAAAGGACTCTACAATGAGCAGTTCTTC.

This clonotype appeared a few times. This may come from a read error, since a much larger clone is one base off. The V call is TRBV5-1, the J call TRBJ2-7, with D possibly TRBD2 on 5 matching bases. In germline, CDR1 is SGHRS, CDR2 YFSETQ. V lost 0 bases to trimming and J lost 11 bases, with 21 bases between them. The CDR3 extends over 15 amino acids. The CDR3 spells CASSLGFIKSEREYF. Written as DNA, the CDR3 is TGCGCCAGCAGCTTGGGTTTTATCAAGAGCGAGAGGGAGTACTTC.

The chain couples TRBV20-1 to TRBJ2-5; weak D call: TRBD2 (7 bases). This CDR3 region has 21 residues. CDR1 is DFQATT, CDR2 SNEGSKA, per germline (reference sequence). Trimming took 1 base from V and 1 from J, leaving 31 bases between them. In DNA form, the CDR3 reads TGCAGTGCTAGAGCCGAGGGGGGGTATCAGCCCCAGCGTAGCCCCCAAGAGACCCAGTACTTC. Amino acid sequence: CSARAEGGYQPQRSPQETQYF.

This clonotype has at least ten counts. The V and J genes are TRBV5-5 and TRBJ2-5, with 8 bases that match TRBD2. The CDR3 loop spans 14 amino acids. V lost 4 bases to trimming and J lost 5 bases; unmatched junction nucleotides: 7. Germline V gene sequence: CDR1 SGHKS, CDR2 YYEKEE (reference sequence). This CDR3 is CASSPTGRGETQYF. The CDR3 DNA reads TGTGCCAGCAGCCCCACCGGGAGGGGGGAGACCCAGTACTTC.

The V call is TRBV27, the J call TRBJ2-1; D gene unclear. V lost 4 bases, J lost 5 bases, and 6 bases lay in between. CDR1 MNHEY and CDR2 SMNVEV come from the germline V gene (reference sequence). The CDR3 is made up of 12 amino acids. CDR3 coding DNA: TGTGCCAGCAGTTGGGGTGACAATGAGCAGTTCTTC. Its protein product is CASSWGDNEQFF.

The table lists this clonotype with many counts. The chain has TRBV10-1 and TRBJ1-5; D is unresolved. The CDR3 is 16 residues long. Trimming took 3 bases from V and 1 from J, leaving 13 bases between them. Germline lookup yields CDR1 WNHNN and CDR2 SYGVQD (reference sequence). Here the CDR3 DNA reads TGCGCCAGCAGTGAAAGAGGAGCTATAAGCAATCAGCCCCAGCATTTT. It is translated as CASSERGAISNQPQHF.

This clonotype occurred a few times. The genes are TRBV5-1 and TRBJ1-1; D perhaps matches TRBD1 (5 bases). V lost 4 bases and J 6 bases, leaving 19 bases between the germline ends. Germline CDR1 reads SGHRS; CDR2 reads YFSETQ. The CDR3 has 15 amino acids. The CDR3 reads CASSVQGEAEAEAFF. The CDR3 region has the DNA TGCGCCAGCAGCGTGCAAGGGGAGGCCGAGGCTGAAGCTTTCTTT.

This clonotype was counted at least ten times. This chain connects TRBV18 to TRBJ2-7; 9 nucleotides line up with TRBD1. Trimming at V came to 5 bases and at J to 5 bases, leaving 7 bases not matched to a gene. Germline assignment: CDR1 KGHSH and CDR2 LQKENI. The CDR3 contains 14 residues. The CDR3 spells CASSLADRGHEQYF. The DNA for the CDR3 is TGTGCCAGCTCATTGGCGGACAGGGGACACGAGCAGTACTTC.

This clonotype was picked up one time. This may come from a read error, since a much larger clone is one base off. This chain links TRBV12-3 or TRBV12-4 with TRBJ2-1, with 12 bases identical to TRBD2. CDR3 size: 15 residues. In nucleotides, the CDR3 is TGTGCCAGCACCGATCTAGCGGGAGGGTTGGATGAGCAGCTCTTC. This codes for CASTDLAGGLDEQLF.

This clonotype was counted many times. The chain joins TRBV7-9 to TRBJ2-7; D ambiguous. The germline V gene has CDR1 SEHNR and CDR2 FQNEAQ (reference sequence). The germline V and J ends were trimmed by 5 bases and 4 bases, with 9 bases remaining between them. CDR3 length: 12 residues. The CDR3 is CASSTTLYEQYF. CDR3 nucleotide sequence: TGTGCCAGCAGCACCACCCTTTACGAGCAGTACTTC.

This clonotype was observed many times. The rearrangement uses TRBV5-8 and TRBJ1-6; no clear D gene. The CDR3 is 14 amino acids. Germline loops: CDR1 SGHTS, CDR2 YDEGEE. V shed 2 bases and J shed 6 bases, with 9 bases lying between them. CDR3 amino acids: CASSLPPLNSPLHF. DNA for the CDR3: TGTGCCAGCAGCTTACCCCCCCTTAATTCACCCCTCCACTTT.

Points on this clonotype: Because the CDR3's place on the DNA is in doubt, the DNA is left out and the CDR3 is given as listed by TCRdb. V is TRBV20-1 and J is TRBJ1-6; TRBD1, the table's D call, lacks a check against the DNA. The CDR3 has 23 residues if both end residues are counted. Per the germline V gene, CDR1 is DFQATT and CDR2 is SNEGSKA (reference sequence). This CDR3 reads CSARGVGGYTFGSGSSYNSPLHF.

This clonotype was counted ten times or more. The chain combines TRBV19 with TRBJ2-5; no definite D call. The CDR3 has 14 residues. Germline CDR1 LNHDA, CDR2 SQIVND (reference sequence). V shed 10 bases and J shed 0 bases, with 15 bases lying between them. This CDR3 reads CATSTRDNQETQYF. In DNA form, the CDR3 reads TGTGCCACCAGTACCCGCGACAACCAAGAGACCCAGTACTTC.

This CDR3 is CASSPAGTENYEQYF. The CDR3 nucleotides read TGTGCCAGCAGCCCGGCCGGGACAGAAAACTACGAGCAGTACTTC. The V call is TRBV7-9, the J call TRBJ2-7; 7 bases line up with TRBD1. CDR1 and CDR2 (germline): SEHNR, FQNEAQ (reference sequence). V dropped 5 bases and J dropped 3; count of bases not matched to a gene: 10. The CDR3 contains 15 residues.

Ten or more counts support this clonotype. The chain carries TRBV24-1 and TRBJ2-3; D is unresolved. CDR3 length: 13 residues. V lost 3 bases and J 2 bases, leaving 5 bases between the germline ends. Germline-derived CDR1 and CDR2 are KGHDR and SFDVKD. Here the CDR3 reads CATSDPTTDTQYF. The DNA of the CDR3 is TGTGCCACCAGTGATCCTACCACAGATACGCAGTATTTT.

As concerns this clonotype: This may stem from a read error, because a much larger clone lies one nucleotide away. The chain's CDR3 is CASSQGSGTFTASYNEQFF. CDR3 in DNA: TGTGCCAGCAGCCAAGGGAGCGGGACGTTCACCGCGTCCTACAATGAGCAGTTCTTC. The chain links TRBV11-2 to TRBJ2-1; 7 nucleotides align to TRBD2. This CDR3 has 19 amino acids. The germline V gene encodes CDR1 SGHAT and CDR2 FQNNGV. Trimming cost V 5 bases and J 1 base; bases outside gene matches: 17.

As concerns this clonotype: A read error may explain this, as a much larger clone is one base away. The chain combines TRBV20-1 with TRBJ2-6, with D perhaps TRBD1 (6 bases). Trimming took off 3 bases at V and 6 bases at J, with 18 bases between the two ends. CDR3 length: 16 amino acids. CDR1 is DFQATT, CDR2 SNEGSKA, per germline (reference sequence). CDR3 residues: CSARARGPIAANVLTF. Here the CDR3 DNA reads TGCAGTGCTAGGGCCAGGGGCCCTATTGCGGCCAACGTCCTGACTTTC.

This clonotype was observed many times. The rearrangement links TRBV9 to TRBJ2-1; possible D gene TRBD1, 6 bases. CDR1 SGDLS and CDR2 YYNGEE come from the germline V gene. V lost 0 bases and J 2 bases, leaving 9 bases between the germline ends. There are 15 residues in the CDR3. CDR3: CASSVDGGTYNEQFF. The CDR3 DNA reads TGTGCCAGCAGCGTAGATGGGGGCACCTACAATGAGCAGTTCTTC.

CDR3 residues: CSASWAGGVSDTQYF. The CDR3 nucleotides are TGCAGTGCTTCCTGGGCGGGGGGCGTATCGGATACGCAGTATTTT. The genes are TRBV20-1 and TRBJ2-3; 8 nucleotides agree with TRBD2. The germline gives CDR1 DFQATT, CDR2 SNEGSKA (reference sequence). J gave up 6 bases and V 5 bases, and 13 bases lay outside the gene matches. There are 15 residues in the CDR3.

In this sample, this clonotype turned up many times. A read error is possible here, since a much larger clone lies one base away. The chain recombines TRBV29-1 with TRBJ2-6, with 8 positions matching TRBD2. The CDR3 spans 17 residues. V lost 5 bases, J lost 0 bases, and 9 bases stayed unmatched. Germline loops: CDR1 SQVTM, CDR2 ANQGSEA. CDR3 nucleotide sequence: TGCAGCGTTCGGGGGGGACGAGGAGTCTCTGGGGCCAACGTCCTGACTTTC. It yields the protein CSVRGGRGVSGANVLTF.

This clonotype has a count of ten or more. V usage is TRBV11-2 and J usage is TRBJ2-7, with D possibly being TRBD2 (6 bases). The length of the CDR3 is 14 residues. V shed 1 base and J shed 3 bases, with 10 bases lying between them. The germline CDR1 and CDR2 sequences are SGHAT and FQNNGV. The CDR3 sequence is CASSLAGSHYEQYF. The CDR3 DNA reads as TGTGCCAGCAGCTTAGCCGGGAGCCACTACGAGCAGTACTTC.

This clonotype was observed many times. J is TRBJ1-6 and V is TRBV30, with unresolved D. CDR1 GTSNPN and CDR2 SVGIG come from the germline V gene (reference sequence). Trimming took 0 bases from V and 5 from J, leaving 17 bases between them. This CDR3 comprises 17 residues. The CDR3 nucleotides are TGTGCCTGGAGTGTTTGGTCGGCAGGCCAAAATAATTCACCCCTCCACTTT. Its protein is CAWSVWSAGQNNSPLHF. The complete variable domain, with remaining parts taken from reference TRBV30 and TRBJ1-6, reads SQTIHQWPATLVQPVGSPLSLECTVEGTSNPNLYWYRQAAGRGLQLLFYSVGIGQISSEVPQNLSASRPQDRQFILSSKKLLLSDSGFYLCAWSVWSAGQNNSPLHFGNGTRLTVT.

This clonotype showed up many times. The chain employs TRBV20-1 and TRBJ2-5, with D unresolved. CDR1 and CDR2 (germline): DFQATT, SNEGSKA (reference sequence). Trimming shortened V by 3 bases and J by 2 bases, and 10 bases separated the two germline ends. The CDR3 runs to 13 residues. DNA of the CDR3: TGCAGTGCTAGGAGCTGGGTTCAAGAGACCCAGTACTTC. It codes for CSARSWVQETQYF.

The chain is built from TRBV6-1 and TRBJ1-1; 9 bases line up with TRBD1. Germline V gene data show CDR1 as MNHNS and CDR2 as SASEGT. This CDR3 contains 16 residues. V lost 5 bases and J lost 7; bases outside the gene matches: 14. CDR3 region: CASSYTGTGSMDEAFF. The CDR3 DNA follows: TGTGCCAGCAGTTACACCGGGACAGGGTCAATGGATGAAGCTTTCTTT.

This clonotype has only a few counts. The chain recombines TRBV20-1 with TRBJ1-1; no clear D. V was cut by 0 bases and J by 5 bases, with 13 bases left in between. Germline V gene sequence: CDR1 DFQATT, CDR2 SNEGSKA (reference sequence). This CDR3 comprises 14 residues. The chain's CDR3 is CSARDRAAGTEAFF. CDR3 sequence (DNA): TGCAGTGCTAGAGATAGAGCGGCGGGAACTGAAGCTTTCTTT.

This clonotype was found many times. The CDR3 protein is CASSWGLAAYEQYF. DNA for the CDR3: TGTGCCAGCAGCTGGGGACTAGCAGCCTACGAGCAGTACTTC. The chain joins TRBV7-8 to TRBJ2-7; 9 nucleotides agree with TRBD2. The CDR3 consists of 14 residues. Per germline, CDR1 SGHVS and CDR2 FQNEAQ. Unmatched junction bases numbered 3, after V lost 4 bases and J lost 2 bases.

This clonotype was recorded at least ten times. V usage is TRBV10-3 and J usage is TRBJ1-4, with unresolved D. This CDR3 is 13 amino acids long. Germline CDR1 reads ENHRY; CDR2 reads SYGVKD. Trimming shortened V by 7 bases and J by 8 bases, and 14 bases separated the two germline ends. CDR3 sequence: CAITPSLREKLFF. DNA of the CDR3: TGTGCCATCACCCCCTCGCTACGAGAAAAACTGTTTTTT.